The next 21 T cell receptor beta chains were all read from a single sample in a study of blood T cell repertoires in COVID-19. Clones were sequenced by immunoSEQ multiplex PCR, and TCRdb holds only the in-frame ones, with some missing. The data contain a few hundred thousand clones, just under 90% of them seen just once; the ten biggest clones take up 6.3%. Sequenced sample: peripheral blood. The receptors were gathered from a woman in her forties or fifties with COVID-19, enrolled during active disease.

The CDR3 nucleotides read TGTGCCAGCAGTTACTCGAGGTTCGTTAGCTACACCTTC. Protein: CASSYSRFVSYTF. The chain combines TRBV6-2 or TRBV6-3 with TRBJ1-2; no clear D. The V and J ends lost 0 bases and 9 bases respectively, with 11 bases between them. This CDR3 has 13 amino acids. CDR1 and CDR2 (germline): MNHEY, SVGEGT.

This chain links TRBV4-1 with TRBJ1-1, with D hard to call. Deletions cut 3 bases from V and 3 bases from J, with 11 bases between. This CDR3 contains 14 residues. Germline assignment: CDR1 MGHRA and CDR2 YSYEKL. This chain's CDR3 is CASSQGVRDTEAFF. The CDR3 nucleotides read TGCGCCAGCAGCCAGGGTGTGCGGGACACTGAAGCTTTCTTT.

The chain carries TRBV18 and TRBJ2-5; 8 bases line up with TRBD2. Per germline, CDR1 KGHSH and CDR2 LQKENI. The CDR3 extends over 16 amino acids. V shed 0 bases and J 2 bases; nucleotides not matched to a gene: 5. CDR3 in amino acids: CASSPPSSGKQETQYF. CDR3 DNA: TGTGCCAGCTCACCACCGAGTAGCGGGAAACAAGAGACCCAGTACTTC.

The V and J genes are TRBV5-1 and TRBJ2-2, with TRBD1 matching 12 bases. The trim removed 5 bases at V and 5 bases at J, leaving 4 bases unmatched. Per the germline V gene, CDR1 is SGHRS and CDR2 is YFSETQ. This CDR3 is 15 amino acids long. The CDR3 DNA reads TGCGCCAGCAGAAGGGGACAGGGGGCGACCGGGGAGCTGTTTTTT. Its translation: CASRRGQGATGELFF.

Comments on this clone: Other nucleotide sequences from this sample produce the same CDR3. The V call is TRBV18, the J call TRBJ2-7, with 7 bases that match TRBD2. The V gene's germline CDR1 is KGHSH and CDR2 LQKENI. The CDR3 length is 14 residues. Trimming cost V 6 bases and J 0 bases; bases outside gene matches: 5. The CDR3 DNA reads TGTGCCAGCTCCCCATCGGGGGGCTCCTACGAGCAGTACTTC. Protein product: CASSPSGGSYEQYF.

J is TRBJ2-4 and V is TRBV14, with D tentatively TRBD2 (5 bases). This CDR3 is built from 15 residues. Germline-derived CDR1 and CDR2 are SGHDN and FVKESK. V lost 1 base and J 4 bases, leaving 11 bases between the germline ends. CDR3 sequence reads: CASSQGVRGKNIQYF. In nucleotides, the CDR3 is TGTGCCAGCAGCCAAGGTGTTCGGGGAAAAAACATTCAGTACTTC. Based on the CDR3 plus reference TRBV14 and TRBJ2-4, the full variable domain is EAGVTQFPSHSVIEKGQTVTLRCDPISGHDNLYWYRRVMGKEIKFLLHFVKESKQDESGMPNNRFLAERTGGTYSTLKVQPAELEDSGVYFCASSQGVRGKNIQYFGAGTRLSVL.

The chain employs TRBV9 and TRBJ1-2, with 8 bases lining up with TRBD1. V dropped 0 bases and J dropped 2; count of bases not matched to a gene: 6. The CDR3 is made up of 16 amino acids. The germline CDR1 and CDR2 sequences are SGDLS and YYNGEE. For the CDR3, the DNA is TGTGCCAGCAGCGTAGCTCTGGACAGGGACAACTATGGCTACACCTTC. Translated, it gives CASSVALDRDNYGYTF.

The table lists this clone with a few counts. The chain combines TRBV5-4 with TRBJ2-2; tentative D call: TRBD1 (6 bases). The CDR3 runs to 14 residues. V gave up 2 bases and J gave up 4 bases, with 9 bases separating them. The V gene's germline CDR1 is SGHNT and CDR2 YYREEE (reference sequence). The CDR3 here is CASSFAGVTGELFF. CDR3 sequence (DNA): TGTGCCAGCAGCTTCGCAGGGGTCACCGGGGAGCTGTTTTTT.

V gene TRBV29-1 combines with J gene TRBJ2-7; D is unclear. The CDR3 is 14 residues long. Trimming shortened V by 2 bases and J by 7 bases, and 18 bases separated the two germline ends. CDR1 and CDR2 from the germline V gene are SQVTM and ANQGSEA. CDR3 sequence (DNA): TGCAGCGTTGAAAAGTCCGGTTCAATGAGAGAGCAGTACTTC. This translates into CSVEKSGSMREQYF.

On this clone itself: The sample has other DNA sequences that encode this CDR3 too. J is TRBJ1-1 and V is TRBV30, with 7 nucleotides matching TRBD1. Unmatched junction bases numbered 3, after V lost 3 bases and J lost 2 bases. CDR1 is GTSNPN and CDR2 is SVGIG in the germline V gene (reference sequence). CDR3 size: 13 residues. The CDR3 protein is CAWSLGGNTEAFF. DNA for the CDR3: TGTGCCTGGAGCCTAGGGGGCAACACTGAAGCTTTCTTT.

The CDR3 coding sequence is TGTGCCAGCAGCTCTCGGGAGGGATTGATGAACACTGAAGCTTTCTTT. It yields the protein CASSSREGLMNTEAFF. V is TRBV7-9 and J is TRBJ1-1; D is uncertain. Germline lookup yields CDR1 SEHNR and CDR2 FQNEAQ (reference sequence). The V end lost 4 bases, the J end lost 0 bases, and 15 bases lay between the germline ends. This CDR3 spans 16 amino acids.

The chain joins TRBV30 to TRBJ1-5; D is possibly TRBD1 (5 bases). Trimming took off 0 bases at V and 8 bases at J, with 17 bases between the two ends. Per germline, CDR1 GTSNPN and CDR2 SVGIG (reference sequence). This CDR3 spans 15 amino acids. The CDR3 DNA reads as TGTGCCTGGAGTGTACAGGATGAGAGGAGGGAGCCCCAGCATTTT. Encoded protein: CAWSVQDERREPQHF.

The gene calls are TRBV15 and TRBJ2-1; 8 nucleotides line up with TRBD2. After removal of 2 bases from V and 2 bases from J, the junction contained 5 bases not matched to a gene. This CDR3 region has 16 residues. Germline values: CDR1 LNHNV, CDR2 YYDKDF (reference sequence). CDR3 nucleotide sequence: TGTGCCACCAGCAGATCACTAGCGGAAGCCTACAATGAGCAGTTCTTC. Translating gives CATSRSLAEAYNEQFF. Combining the CDR3 with reference TRBV15 and TRBJ2-1 gives the whole variable domain DAMVIQNPRYQVTQFGKPVTLSCSQTLNHNVMYWYQQKSSQAPKLLFHYYDKDFNNEADTPDNFQSRRPNTSFCFLDIRSPGLGDTAMYLCATSRSLAEAYNEQFFGPGTRLTVL.

The chain joins TRBV15 to TRBJ1-2; 8 bases line up with TRBD1. Germline V gene lookup returns CDR1 LNHNV and CDR2 YYDKDF (reference sequence). The CDR3 contains 16 residues. J lost 0 bases, V lost 1 base, and 4 bases had no gene match. The CDR3 sequence: CATSRAGTGSNYGYTF. The CDR3, as DNA: TGTGCCACCAGCAGAGCTGGGACAGGATCTAACTATGGCTACACCTTC.

V gene TRBV7-3 combines with J gene TRBJ1-1; 7 nucleotides match TRBD1. This CDR3 is built from 14 residues. V shed 5 bases, J shed 5 bases, and the junction held 8 bases outside the gene matches. Per the germline V gene, CDR1 is SGHTA and CDR2 is FQGTGA. This CDR3 reads CASSPRDRATEAFF. Written as DNA, the CDR3 is TGTGCCAGCAGCCCCAGAGACAGGGCTACTGAAGCTTTCTTT.

The chain joins TRBV24-1 to TRBJ2-3, with 9 bases that match TRBD2. Germline loops: CDR1 KGHDR, CDR2 SFDVKD. The CDR3 consists of 17 residues. V was clipped by 4 bases and J by 6 bases; unmatched bases: 13. The CDR3, as DNA: TGTGCCACCAGTGACACTGGGGCTAGCGGGGCCCGGGATACGCAGTATTTT. As protein: CATSDTGASGARDTQYF.

This clone showed up just once. The V gene is TRBV6-2 or TRBV6-3, the J gene TRBJ1-5; TRBD1 is a possible D gene (5 bases). V lost 2 bases and J lost 0, with 8 bases in between. From germline, CDR1 is MNHEY and CDR2 SVGEGT. This CDR3 has 15 amino acids. The CDR3 protein is CASSYGGVSNQPQHF. The CDR3 region has the DNA TGTGCCAGCAGTTACGGGGGGGTTAGCAATCAGCCCCAGCATTTT.

The gene calls are TRBV5-4 and TRBJ1-1; 10 bases are shared with TRBD1. The CDR3 contains 15 residues. Trimming at V came to 3 bases and at J to 1 base, leaving 3 bases not matched to a gene. The germline V gene encodes CDR1 SGHNT and CDR2 YYREEE (reference sequence). The CDR3 here is CASSSGQGWNTEAFF. The CDR3 bases are TGTGCCAGCAGCTCGGGACAGGGGTGGAACACTGAAGCTTTCTTT.

This chain joins TRBV6-5 and TRBJ2-5; 9 bases match TRBD1. Germline CDR1 MNHEY, CDR2 SVGAGI. This CDR3 has 15 residues. With V trimmed by 9 bases and J by 4 bases, 12 bases remained unmatched. The CDR3 DNA is TGTGCCAGTTCGATGACAGGGGGAAGAGGAGAGACCCAGTACTTC. Protein: CASSMTGGRGETQYF.

This sequence joins TRBV19 and TRBJ2-6; TRBD1 matches at 9 bases. The germline CDR1 and CDR2 sequences are LNHDA and SQIVND (reference sequence). V was pared by 4 bases and J by 1 base, with 5 bases of the junction left unmatched. The CDR3 is 17 residues long. Written as DNA, the CDR3 is TGTGCCAGTAGTAGCGGACAGGGGTCTTCTGGGGCCAACGTCCTGACTTTC. This translates into CASSSGQGSSGANVLTF.

The chain has TRBV10-2 and TRBJ2-1, with D perhaps matching TRBD1 (6 bases). The CDR3 contains 16 residues. Between the trimmed V and J ends, which lost 0 bases and 1 base, there was a span of 10 bases. Germline V gene sequence: CDR1 WSHSY, CDR2 SAAADI. CDR3 amino acids: CASSESGRGSYNEQFF. DNA of the CDR3: TGCGCCAGCAGTGAGTCGGGCAGGGGATCCTACAATGAGCAGTTCTTC.